These 19 T cell receptor beta chains came from one sample sequenced in a study of patients and donors after allogeneic stem cell transplantation. TCRdb called the RT-PCR reads again in MiXCR, with one record for every CDR3 protein. Of roughly 250,000 distinct CDR3 sequences listed, less than 15% are singletons. Sequenced material: blood, either unsorted or a sorted T cell fraction (not recorded which). The origin of the receptors is a human donor who was either an allogeneic HSCT recipient or a stem cell or donor lymphocyte infusion donor (not recorded which). It is not recorded whose cells these are; they may come from a transplant donor.

This clonotype was seen only a few times. The chain recombines TRBV4-2 with TRBJ2-2; the D gene is possibly TRBD2 (5 bases). This CDR3 is built from 14 residues. V gave up 8 bases and J gave up 5 bases, with 15 bases separating them. Germline V CDR1 and CDR2: LGHNA, YNFKEQ. This CDR3 reads CASQVGSRTGELFF. CDR3 coding DNA: TGTGCCAGCCAAGTAGGGAGCAGAACCGGGGAGCTGTTTTTT.

This clonotype was detected a few times. The rearrangement links TRBV29-1 to TRBJ2-2, with TRBD1 as a possible D gene (5 bases). The CDR3 is made up of 14 amino acids. Germline V gene lookup returns CDR1 SQVTM and CDR2 ANQGSEA. Trimming cost V 7 bases and J 1 base, with 13 bases left between them. In nucleotides, the CDR3 is TGCAGCGCAACACCCCAGGGGAACACCGGGGAGCTGTTTTTT. This codes for CSATPQGNTGELFF.

This clonotype showed up just a few times. The V and J genes are TRBV6-2 or TRBV6-3 and TRBJ2-3; D gene ambiguous. CDR3 length: 16 amino acids. Germline V CDR1 and CDR2: MNHEY, SVGEGT. V lost 2 bases, J lost 2 bases, and 14 bases lay in between. CDR3 DNA sequence: TGTGCCAGCAGTTACGGTGCCCACAGCGCCACAGATACGCAGTATTTT. Translating gives CASSYGAHSATDTQYF.

This clonotype was observed a handful of times. This chain joins TRBV15 and TRBJ2-1; 13 bases agree with TRBD2. The length of the CDR3 is 17 residues. Unmatched junction bases numbered 9, after V lost 8 bases and J lost 2 bases. CDR1 and CDR2 from the germline V gene are LNHNV and YYDKDF (reference sequence). CDR3 coding DNA: TGTGCCACCTTGAGGAAGACTAGCGGGGGGACCTACAATGAGCAGTTCTTC. Translation: CATLRKTSGGTYNEQFF.

V is TRBV20-1 and J is TRBJ2-1; TRBD2 agrees at 7 bases. The germline gives CDR1 DFQATT, CDR2 SNEGSKA (reference sequence). The CDR3 has 15 amino acids. V was pared by 6 bases and J by 4 bases, with 12 bases of the junction left unmatched. As DNA, the CDR3 is TGCAGTGCGAAACTACCGGGACTATCATACAATGAGCAGTTCTTC. Its translation is CSAKLPGLSYNEQFF.

This clonotype was found many times. The chain uses TRBV12-3 or TRBV12-4 and TRBJ1-6; possible D gene TRBD1, 5 bases. This CDR3 is built from 14 residues. The V gene lost 5 bases and the J gene lost 8 bases, with 13 bases spanning the gap. The CDR3 sequence is CASSRDGGYSPLHF. The CDR3 DNA sequence: TGTGCCAGCAGTAGAGACGGGGGATATTCACCCCTCCACTTT.

This clonotype was seen more than once but under ten times. This chain links TRBV7-3 with TRBJ2-1, with no clear D. Germline CDR1 reads SGHTA; CDR2 reads FQGTGA. The CDR3 is made up of 15 amino acids. Deletions cut 1 base from V and 8 bases from J, with 15 bases between. The CDR3 coding sequence is TGTGCCAGCAGCTTAAGGCTCGGAAACTGGGATGAGCAGTTCTTC. This translates into CASSLRLGNWDEQFF. The full variable domain, completed using reference TRBV7-3 and TRBJ2-1, is GAGVSQTPSNKVTEKGKYVELRCDPISGHTALYWYRQSLGQGPEFLIYFQGTGAADDSGLPNDRFFAVRPEGSVSTLKIQRTERGDSAVYLCASSLRLGNWDEQFFGPGTRLTVL.

This clonotype was recorded at least ten times. The V call is TRBV3-1, the J call TRBJ1-1; D remains unclear. V was trimmed by 3 bases and J by 4 bases, leaving 18 bases between them. Germline-derived CDR1 and CDR2 are LGHDT and YNNKEL (reference sequence). The CDR3 has 16 residues. The CDR3 reads CASSQRRRGRGTEAFF. In DNA form, the CDR3 reads TGTGCCAGCAGCCAGCGACGGCGGGGTCGGGGCACTGAAGCTTTCTTT.

The genes are TRBV7-9 and TRBJ1-4; weak D call: TRBD1 (6 bases). V was shortened by 5 bases and J by 6 bases, with 16 bases between the two germline ends. Germline V gene data show CDR1 as SEHNR and CDR2 as FQNEAQ (reference sequence). The CDR3 spans 15 residues. The CDR3 region is CASSRSQGIDEKLFF. The CDR3, as DNA: TGTGCCAGCAGCAGGTCACAGGGCATAGATGAAAAACTGTTTTTT.

In this sample, this clonotype turned up many times. The rearrangement joins TRBV3-1 to TRBJ2-1; D may be TRBD2 (6 bases). The V gene lost 2 bases and the J gene lost 8 bases, with 10 bases spanning the gap. CDR3 size: 13 residues. Germline-derived CDR1 and CDR2 are LGHDT and YNNKEL (reference sequence). CDR3 sequence (DNA): TGTGCCAGCAGCCAAAGGGGAGGTGATGAGCAGTTCTTC. Protein sequence: CASSQRGGDEQFF.

This clonotype was counted many times. The chain couples TRBV5-1 to TRBJ1-2, with a possible D match to TRBD1 (6 bases). Deletions cut 5 bases from V and 5 bases from J, with 16 bases between. The CDR3 totals 14 residues. Looked up from germline, CDR1 is SGHRS and CDR2 is YFSETQ. The CDR3 loop reads CASSSDSLPYGYTF. The CDR3 DNA sequence: TGCGCCAGCAGTTCGGACAGCCTACCGTATGGCTACACCTTC.

A few counts support this clonotype. V and J are TRBV4-2 and TRBJ2-2, with 10 bases matching TRBD1. CDR1 and CDR2 from the germline V gene are LGHNA and YNFKEQ. This CDR3 is built from 15 residues. V lost 6 bases and J lost 7; bases outside the gene matches: 8. This CDR3 is CASSQGTGVHGELFF. The CDR3 region has the DNA TGTGCCAGCAGTCAGGGGACAGGGGTACACGGGGAGCTGTTTTTT.

This chain joins TRBV5-6 and TRBJ2-5; 7 bases match TRBD2. Trimming cost V 5 bases and J 2 bases; bases outside gene matches: 9. Germline loops: CDR1 SGHDT, CDR2 YYEEEE. The CDR3 spans 15 residues. The CDR3 protein is CASRAYGGRQETQYF. CDR3 sequence (DNA): TGTGCCAGCAGAGCCTACGGGGGGAGGCAAGAGACCCAGTACTTC.

This clonotype came up many times. The V and J genes are TRBV20-1 and TRBJ1-2; maybe TRBD1 (6 bases). This CDR3 is 11 amino acids long. The V gene lost 4 bases and the J gene lost 9 bases, with 12 bases spanning the gap. Germline CDR1 is DFQATT and CDR2 is SNEGSKA (reference sequence). The chain's CDR3 is CSAMDSPSYTF. The CDR3 region has the DNA TGCAGTGCTATGGACAGTCCGAGCTACACCTTC.

The chain couples TRBV24-1 to TRBJ2-2; 10 bases are a match to TRBD2. J lost 7 bases, V lost 5 bases, and 6 bases had no gene match. Germline V gives CDR1 KGHDR, CDR2 SFDVKD. CDR3 size: 15 residues. The CDR3 here is CATSGNSGRIGELFF. The CDR3 nucleotides read TGTGCCACCAGTGGGAATAGCGGGAGGATCGGGGAGCTGTTTTTT.

This chain links TRBV19 with TRBJ2-7; 8 bases align to TRBD1. The CDR3 has 15 amino acids. Germline CDR1 is LNHDA and CDR2 is SQIVND (reference sequence). J lost 5 bases, V lost 3 bases, and 9 bases had no gene match. In DNA form, the CDR3 reads TGTGCCAGTAGTATCCGACAGGGGAATCGCGACGAGCAGTACTTC. This encodes CASSIRQGNRDEQYF.

The chain recombines TRBV7-8 with TRBJ2-5, with TRBD1 matching over 8 bases. This CDR3 comprises 16 residues. Germline CDR1 and CDR2: SGHVS and FQNEAQ. J was trimmed by 5 bases and V by 1 base; bases with no gene match: 9. The CDR3 is CASSLEWAGGIETQYF. The CDR3 bases are TGTGCCAGCAGCTTAGAGTGGGCAGGGGGCATTGAGACCCAGTACTTC.

CDR3 region: CASSLEGPGAQYF. The CDR3 nucleotides are TGTGCCAGCAGCTTAGAGGGTCCTGGGGCCCAGTACTTC. The chain carries TRBV11-2 and TRBJ2-5; no reliable D call. The CDR3 runs to 13 residues. Germline CDR1 is SGHAT and CDR2 is FQNNGV. V was shortened by 0 bases and J by 9 bases, with 11 bases between the two germline ends.

This clonotype has a count of ten or more. CDR3 protein: CASSLRGSQETQYF. For the CDR3, the DNA is TGTGCCAGCAGCTTACGGGGGTCCCAAGAGACCCAGTACTTC. The rearrangement links TRBV7-9 to TRBJ2-5; the D gene is possibly TRBD2 (6 bases). Germline V gene lookup returns CDR1 SEHNR and CDR2 FQNEAQ (reference sequence). Trimming removed 2 bases from V and 1 base from J, with 8 bases in between. The length of the CDR3 is 14 residues.